These T cell receptor beta chains were read from a single sample in a study of cytomegalovirus exposure and HLA in healthy donors. Clones were read by immunoSEQ multiplex PCR, and TCRdb kept only the in-frame ones, dropping some. The top ten hold about an eighth of the sample, which has approximately 140,000 clones, 60% to 85% seen once. Source material: PBMCs. These receptors were obtained from a middle-aged man in good health and CMV-seropositive. Each CDR3 is given with its conserved first and last residue. The order of the fields is D gene, V gene, clone size, J gene, CDR3 DNA, CDR3 protein. A D gene is named only where the DNA matches it firmly. Expanded clones get a size class; other rows say once, few or many, or leave the size out.

d_gene: .
v_gene: TRBV19
abundance: .
j_gene: TRBJ2-7
CDR3nt: TGTGCCAGTAGAACGGGACATCCGGGTTCAGAGCAGTACTTC
CDR3aa: CASRTGHPGSEQYF

d_gene: TRBD2
v_gene: TRBV6-1
abundance: .
j_gene: TRBJ2-2
CDR3nt: TGTGCCAGCCGACCGGGAGGAGTCACCGGGGAGCTGTTTTTT
CDR3aa: CASRPGGVTGELFF

d_gene: .
v_gene: TRBV10-3
abundance: .
j_gene: TRBJ1-5
CDR3nt: TGTGCCATCGGTAGTGGCGGGAGCAATCAGCCCCAGCATTTT
CDR3aa: CAIGSGGSNQPQHF

d_gene: TRBD1
v_gene: TRBV11-3
abundance: .
j_gene: TRBJ1-6
CDR3nt: TGTGCCAGCAGAACGGCGACAGGGCTTAAAAATTCACCCCTCCACTTT
CDR3aa: CASRTATGLKNSPLHF

d_gene: .
v_gene: TRBV2
abundance: .
j_gene: TRBJ2-4
CDR3nt: TGTGCCAGCAGTGATGGGCGGGTCAAAAACATTCAGTACTTC
CDR3aa: CASSDGRVKNIQYF

d_gene: TRBD1
v_gene: TRBV7-8
abundance: .
j_gene: TRBJ1-1
CDR3nt: TGTGCCAGCAGCTCGGACAGGCCGGGGAACACTGAAGCTTTCTTT
CDR3aa: CASSSDRPGNTEAFF

d_gene: .
v_gene: TRBV5-1
abundance: .
j_gene: TRBJ1-2
CDR3nt: TGCGCCAGCAGCTTGGGACAGGTGGCGGGCTACACCTTC
CDR3aa: CASSLGQVAGYTF

d_gene: .
v_gene: TRBV4-3
abundance: .
j_gene: TRBJ1-1
CDR3nt: TGCGCCAGCAGCCAGGCGCAAGGGGCGCGGTGGACTGAAGCTTTCTTT
CDR3aa: CASSQAQGARWTEAFF

d_gene: .
v_gene: TRBV27
abundance: .
j_gene: TRBJ2-5
CDR3nt: TGTGCCAGCAGTCCGAACCTACTAGTGACGGGAGAGACCCAGTACTTC
CDR3aa: CASSPNLLVTGETQYF

d_gene: .
v_gene: TRBV19
abundance: once
j_gene: TRBJ2-7
CDR3nt: TGTGCCAGTAGTATGACCAGGGCCTACGAGCAGTACTTC
CDR3aa: CASSMTRAYEQYF

d_gene: TRBD2
v_gene: TRBV5-4
abundance: .
j_gene: TRBJ2-2
CDR3nt: TGTGCCAGCAGTTCAACTAGCGCGAACACCGGGGAGCTGTTTTTT
CDR3aa: CASSSTSANTGELFF

d_gene: .
v_gene: TRBV21-1
abundance: .
j_gene: TRBJ2-7
CDR3nt: TGTGCCAGCAGCCGGAATTGTTACCCTGGACAGGGGCCCTACGAGCAGTACTTC
CDR3aa: CASSRNCYPGQGPYEQYF

d_gene: TRBD2
v_gene: TRBV6-1
abundance: .
j_gene: TRBJ2-7
CDR3nt: TGTGCCACACGTCCGGGACTACAACAAACCTACGAGCAGTACTTC
CDR3aa: CATRPGLQQTYEQYF

d_gene: .
v_gene: TRBV9
abundance: .
j_gene: TRBJ2-1
CDR3nt: TGTGCCAGCAGCGTAAACGTCGGCCTAGCCCCGGGTGAGCAGTTCTTC
CDR3aa: CASSVNVGLAPGEQFF

d_gene: TRBD2
v_gene: TRBV7-2
abundance: .
j_gene: TRBJ2-2
CDR3nt: TGTGCCAGCAGCCTCCAGACTAGCGGGAGTTACACCGGGGAGCTGTTTTTT
CDR3aa: CASSLQTSGSYTGELFF

d_gene: .
v_gene: TRBV19
abundance: few
j_gene: TRBJ2-1
CDR3nt: TGTGCCAGTAGTATGGGAGTGGAGCAGTTCTTC
CDR3aa: CASSMGVEQFF

d_gene: TRBD1
v_gene: TRBV19
abundance: .
j_gene: TRBJ1-4
CDR3nt: TGTGCCAGTAGTATACCCGGGACAGGGAGTGAAAAACTGTTTTTT
CDR3aa: CASSIPGTGSEKLFF

d_gene: TRBD1
v_gene: TRBV19
abundance: .
j_gene: TRBJ1-5
CDR3nt: TGTGCCAGTAGGGAGACAGGGTTAAATCAGCCCCAGCATTTT
CDR3aa: CASRETGLNQPQHF

d_gene: .
v_gene: TRBV20-1
abundance: .
j_gene: TRBJ2-5
CDR3nt: TGCAGTGGCTTAGTAGAGACCCAGTACTTC
CDR3aa: CSGLVETQYF

d_gene: TRBD2
v_gene: TRBV5-3
abundance: .
j_gene: TRBJ2-2
CDR3nt: TGTGCCAGAAGCCGATCGACCGAAACTAGCGGGAGGAACACCGGGGAGCTGTTTTTT
CDR3aa: CARSRSTETSGRNTGELFF

d_gene: .
v_gene: TRBV5-4
abundance: few
j_gene: TRBJ2-5
CDR3nt: TGTGCCAGCAACGAAGGGGGGGGAGGGGAGACCCAGTACTTC
CDR3aa: CASNEGGGGETQYF

d_gene: TRBD1
v_gene: TRBV19
abundance: .
j_gene: TRBJ1-6
CDR3nt: TGTGCCAGTAGTGCAAACAGGGGAAATTCACCCCTCCACTTT
CDR3aa: CASSANRGNSPLHF

d_gene: .
v_gene: TRBV4-1
abundance: .
j_gene: TRBJ2-1
CDR3nt: TGCGCCAGCAGCCAAGGCTCAGGATATGAGCAGTTCTTC
CDR3aa: CASSQGSGYEQFF

d_gene: TRBD1
v_gene: TRBV7-2
abundance: .
j_gene: TRBJ1-1
CDR3nt: TGTGCCAGCAGCACCGACAGGGTATGGACTGAAGCTTTCTTT
CDR3aa: CASSTDRVWTEAFF

d_gene: .
v_gene: TRBV7-9
abundance: .
j_gene: TRBJ1-1
CDR3nt: TGTGCCAGCAGCACCGCCCAGGGGCGCAGGACTGAAGCTTTCTTT
CDR3aa: CASSTAQGRRTEAFF

d_gene: TRBD2
v_gene: TRBV7-8
abundance: .
j_gene: TRBJ2-7
CDR3nt: TGTGCCAGCAGCTTACGACTAGCGGGTCCCCTGGAGCAGTACTTC
CDR3aa: CASSLRLAGPLEQYF

d_gene: TRBD1
v_gene: TRBV27
abundance: once
j_gene: TRBJ2-7
CDR3nt: TGTGCCAGCAGCCTGGGCTGGGGACAGTCCTACGAGCAGTACTTC
CDR3aa: CASSLGWGQSYEQYF

d_gene: TRBD2
v_gene: TRBV7-9
abundance: .
j_gene: TRBJ2-3
CDR3nt: TGTGCCAGCAGCCCCGGGACTAGCGGGAACACAGATACGCAGTATTTT
CDR3aa: CASSPGTSGNTDTQYF

d_gene: .
v_gene: TRBV27
abundance: .
j_gene: TRBJ2-7
CDR3nt: TGTGCCAGCATTGGAGGTTTTTCGAGTGAGCAGTACTTC
CDR3aa: CASIGGFSSEQYF

d_gene: TRBD2
v_gene: TRBV9
abundance: .
j_gene: TRBJ2-1
CDR3nt: TGTGCCAGCAGCGCGGGACTAGCATCCTACAATGAGCAGTTCTTC
CDR3aa: CASSAGLASYNEQFF

d_gene: .
v_gene: TRBV6-5
abundance: .
j_gene: TRBJ2-4
CDR3nt: TGTGCCAGCAGTTCCCGCTCAGGGGCCAAAAACATTCAGTACTTC
CDR3aa: CASSSRSGAKNIQYF

d_gene: TRBD2
v_gene: TRBV11-2
abundance: .
j_gene: TRBJ2-2
CDR3nt: TGTGCCAGCAGCTTCGGGGGGTTTTTGAACACCGGGGAGCTGTTTTTT
CDR3aa: CASSFGGFLNTGELFF

d_gene: TRBD1
v_gene: TRBV29-1
abundance: .
j_gene: TRBJ1-2
CDR3nt: TGCAGCGTCCACAGGGGGAACTATGGCTACACCTTC
CDR3aa: CSVHRGNYGYTF

d_gene: .
v_gene: TRBV18
abundance: .
j_gene: TRBJ1-1
CDR3nt: TGTGCCAGCGCGGGGGGGCTGAACACTGAAGCTTTCTTT
CDR3aa: CASAGGLNTEAFF

d_gene: TRBD1
v_gene: TRBV19
abundance: .
j_gene: TRBJ2-7
CDR3nt: TGTGCCAGTAGCCCCCCACTGGGGACAGCCTCTTACGAGCAGTACTTC
CDR3aa: CASSPPLGTASYEQYF

d_gene: .
v_gene: TRBV6-1
abundance: .
j_gene: TRBJ2-1
CDR3nt: TGTGCCAGCAGCCAAATGAGCTCCTACAATGAGCAGTTCTTC
CDR3aa: CASSQMSSYNEQFF

d_gene: .
v_gene: TRBV4-1
abundance: .
j_gene: TRBJ1-2
CDR3nt: TGCGCCAGCAGCCAAGTCGGGAGGGCGGACTATGGCTACACCTTC
CDR3aa: CASSQVGRADYGYTF

d_gene: .
v_gene: TRBV28
abundance: .
j_gene: TRBJ2-7
CDR3nt: TGTGCCAGCAGTTACGGGCCCCAGCGGGAGCAGTACTTC
CDR3aa: CASSYGPQREQYF

d_gene: TRBD2
v_gene: TRBV4-3
abundance: .
j_gene: TRBJ2-1
CDR3nt: TGCGCCAGCAGCCAATCCGGGACTAGCGGCTACAATGAGCAGTTCTTC
CDR3aa: CASSQSGTSGYNEQFF

d_gene: TRBD2
v_gene: TRBV7-2
abundance: .
j_gene: TRBJ2-7
CDR3nt: TGTGCCAGCAGCTTATTTTCGGCGGGAGTAGGTGATCTCGGCTACGAGCAGTACTTC
CDR3aa: CASSLFSAGVGDLGYEQYF

d_gene: .
v_gene: TRBV19
abundance: .
j_gene: TRBJ2-2
CDR3nt: TGTGCCAGTAGTCCAAACAGGCCCATCGGGGAGCTGTTTTTT
CDR3aa: CASSPNRPIGELFF

d_gene: .
v_gene: TRBV7-2
abundance: .
j_gene: TRBJ1-2
CDR3nt: TGTGCCAGCAGCCCGGGTCACTACTATGGCTACACCTTC
CDR3aa: CASSPGHYYGYTF

d_gene: .
v_gene: TRBV7-9
abundance: .
j_gene: TRBJ2-5
CDR3nt: TGTGCCAGCAGCTTGAGGGTTTTAGAGACCCAGTACTTC
CDR3aa: CASSLRVLETQYF

d_gene: TRBD2
v_gene: TRBV7-2
abundance: .
j_gene: TRBJ2-7
CDR3nt: TGTGCCAGCAGGCGGACTAGCGGGAGTATTTACGAGCAGTACTTC
CDR3aa: CASRRTSGSIYEQYF

d_gene: TRBD1
v_gene: TRBV15
abundance: .
j_gene: TRBJ1-2
CDR3nt: TGTGCCACCAGCAGGGGGGACAGAAACTATGGCTACACCTTC
CDR3aa: CATSRGDRNYGYTF

d_gene: .
v_gene: TRBV5-1
abundance: .
j_gene: TRBJ2-7
CDR3nt: TGCGCCAGCAGCTTGGCAGGGGCACCCTACGAGCAGTACTTC
CDR3aa: CASSLAGAPYEQYF